The rows below give T cell receptor beta chains drawn from one sample of a study of blood T cell repertoires in COVID-19. Generated by immunoSEQ multiplex PCR, the TCRdb table keeps only in-frame clones and is missing some. The sample includes 95,000 to 100,000 clones, 70% to 90% seen only once; the top ten take under 14%. Sequenced input: peripheral blood. These TCRs come from a woman aged 25 to 45 with acute or convalescent COVID-19. Each CDR3 is given with its conserved first and last residue. D genes are given only for firm matches. A clone size is listed for some rows: how often the clone was seen (once, few, many), or a class if it is expanded.

j_gene	d_gene	abundance	v_gene	CDR3nt	CDR3aa
TRBJ1-2	.	.	TRBV27	TGTGCCAGCAGTCCCTCAGGGGTTAACTATGGCTACACCTTC	CASSPSGVNYGYTF
TRBJ2-7	TRBD1	.	TRBV11-3	TGTGCCAGCAGCGGGGGACAGTCGCCCTACGAGCAGTACTTC	CASSGGQSPYEQYF
TRBJ2-2	.	.	TRBV11-2	TGTGCCAGCAGCTTCAGGTCGGCGGGACGGCCGAACACCGGGGAGCTGTTTTTT	CASSFRSAGRPNTGELFF
TRBJ1-2	.	once	TRBV6-6	TGTGCCAGCAGTCAGGGGAGGAGGGCTAACTATGGCTACACCTTC	CASSQGRRANYGYTF
TRBJ1-2	.	.	TRBV10-3	TGTGCCAGTAAACAGGGACCAGGCTATGGCTACACCTTC	CASKQGPGYGYTF
TRBJ2-7	TRBD1	.	TRBV5-6	TGTGCCAGCAGCCTAACAGGGGGCATCTACGAGCAGTACTTC	CASSLTGGIYEQYF
TRBJ1-1	TRBD1	.	TRBV4-1	TGCGCCAGCCGAGCAGGGGGCTTAGTTGAAGCTTTCTTT	CASRAGGLVEAFF
TRBJ1-2	.	.	TRBV28	TGTGCCAGCAGTTTAAGGGGCCCCTATGGCTACACCTTC	CASSLRGPYGYTF
TRBJ2-1	.	.	TRBV7-3	TGTGCCAGCAGCCCGAGGCCATCCTACAATGAGCAGTTCTTC	CASSPRPSYNEQFF
TRBJ2-7	TRBD1	few	TRBV5-1	TGCGCCAGCAGCAACCTCGACGGGACAGGGGACTACGAGCAGTACTTC	CASSNLDGTGDYEQYF
TRBJ1-5	.	.	TRBV7-9	TGTGCCAGCAGCTTAGCGGGCGGGGGGGGCAATCAGCCCCAGCATTTT	CASSLAGGGGNQPQHF
TRBJ1-6	.	few	TRBV6-2/TRBV6-3	TGTGCCAGCAGACCTGACAGCCAGAATTCACCCCTCCACTTT	CASRPDSQNSPLHF
TRBJ1-5	.	.	TRBV28	TGTGCCAGCAGTACCCCGAGAGGGATGGATCAGCCCCAGCATTTT	CASSTPRGMDQPQHF
TRBJ2-4	.	.	TRBV5-6	TGTGCCAGCAGCTTGTTAGGGGCTAAAAACATTCAGTACTTC	CASSLLGAKNIQYF
TRBJ2-1	TRBD1	.	TRBV7-9	TGTGCCAGCAGCTTAGGAGGGACAGCCTTTGGGAATGAGCAGTTCTTC	CASSLGGTAFGNEQFF
TRBJ1-2	.	.	TRBV7-9	TGTGCCAGCAGCCGAATTTCGGGGGGAAGGGGCTACACCTTC	CASSRISGGRGYTF
TRBJ1-4	.	.	TRBV28	TGTGCCAGCAGTTTACCTGCAACTAATGAAAAACTGTTTTTT	CASSLPATNEKLFF
TRBJ2-1	.	.	TRBV7-3	TGTGCCAGCAGCTTAGTAAATGAGGGTGAGCAGTTCTTC	CASSLVNEGEQFF
TRBJ2-7	TRBD2	few	TRBV29-1	TGCAGCGTTGAGGGACTAGCGGGGTACGAGCAGTACTTC	CSVEGLAGYEQYF
TRBJ2-1	TRBD2	.	TRBV9	TGTGCCAGCACAGCGGGGTCCGGCCATGAGCAGTTCTTC	CASTAGSGHEQFF
TRBJ2-7	TRBD1	.	TRBV12-3/TRBV12-4	TGTGCCAGCAGTTTCGGGGACAGGTACGAGCAGTACTTC	CASSFGDRYEQYF
TRBJ1-2	.	.	TRBV7-3	TGTGCCAGCAGCTTAACTCCAGGGTCAATCTATGGCTACACCTTC	CASSLTPGSIYGYTF
TRBJ2-7	.	.	TRBV28	TGTGCCAGCAGACCGGAGGAGTGGGGCTCCTACGAGCAGTACTTC	CASRPEEWGSYEQYF
TRBJ2-3	TRBD1	.	TRBV7-9	TGTGCCAGCAGCTTAGGTCTGTTTCGGACAGGAGCTAGCACAGATACGCAGTATTTT	CASSLGLFRTGASTDTQYF
TRBJ1-6	TRBD1	few	TRBV11-2	TGTGCCAGCAGCGTGGGACAGGGAGTTTCACCCCTCCACTTT	CASSVGQGVSPLHF
TRBJ2-2	TRBD1	once	TRBV28	TGTGCCAGCAGTTTCCCTATCTGGACAGGGGTGAACACCGGGGAGCTGTTTTTT	CASSFPIWTGVNTGELFF
TRBJ2-7	TRBD1	.	TRBV9	TGTGCCAGCAGCCCACGGGGACAGACCCTCTCCTACGAGCAGTACTTC	CASSPRGQTLSYEQYF
TRBJ1-1	.	.	TRBV6-5	TGTGCCAGCTCCAGGTTGGGCACTGAAGCTTTCTTT	CASSRLGTEAFF
TRBJ1-4	TRBD1	.	TRBV28	TGTGCCAGCAGCCCCGGACAGGGGGATGAAAAACTGTTTTTT	CASSPGQGDEKLFF
TRBJ1-4	.	.	TRBV5-1	TGCGCCAGCAGCCTACAGGGTCGTGAAGAAAAACTGTTTTTT	CASSLQGREEKLFF
TRBJ1-1	.	.	TRBV18	TGTGCCAGCTCACCGAAAGAGAAGACTGAAGCTTTCTTT	CASSPKEKTEAFF
TRBJ2-1	TRBD1	.	TRBV19	TGTGCCAGTAGTATAGTGTCTGGGACAGGGGCTAGGAATGAGCAGTTCTTC	CASSIVSGTGARNEQFF
TRBJ2-3	TRBD2	.	TRBV7-3	TGTGCCAGCAGCTTAGCTAGCGGGGGCACAGATACGCAGTATTTT	CASSLASGGTDTQYF
TRBJ1-6	.	.	TRBV5-6	TGTGCCAGCAGCTTAATGTCAGGGGACAATTCACCCCTCCACTTT	CASSLMSGDNSPLHF
TRBJ1-1	.	few	TRBV5-6	TGTGCCAGCAGTGTACAGGGAAACACTGAAGCTTTCTTT	CASSVQGNTEAFF
TRBJ2-1	TRBD1	.	TRBV2	TGTGCCAGCGGGAAACAGGGGGCGAAGGGCTACAATGAGCAGTTCTTC	CASGKQGAKGYNEQFF
TRBJ1-1	.	.	TRBV29-1	TGCAGCGTCCTCAACACTGAAGCTTTCTTT	CSVLNTEAFF
TRBJ1-6	.	.	TRBV5-1	TGCGCCAGCAGCATAGAGACAGGAGGCTCCTATAATTCACCCCTCCACTTT	CASSIETGGSYNSPLHF
TRBJ2-7	TRBD1	.	TRBV9	TGTGCCAGCAGCGCCGGGACAGGGGGTCTCTACGAGCAGTACTTC	CASSAGTGGLYEQYF
TRBJ2-1	.	.	TRBV7-6	TGTGCCAGCAGGCGGCACGACAATGAGCAGTTCTTC	CASRRHDNEQFF
TRBJ2-1	TRBD2	.	TRBV2	TGTGCCAGCAGGGGAGGGCTTAATGAGCAGTTCTTC	CASRGGLNEQFF
TRBJ1-2	TRBD1	.	TRBV18	TGTGCCAGCTCACCCTCCGGGACAGGCACGTACTATGGCTACACCTTC	CASSPSGTGTYYGYTF
TRBJ1-5	.	.	TRBV7-2	TGTGCCAGCAGTAGAGGGCGGAATCAGCCCCAGCATTTT	CASSRGRNQPQHF
TRBJ2-2	.	.	TRBV7-9	TGTGCCAGCAGCTATTCTCTTGGACTAAACACCGGGGAGCTGTTTTTT	CASSYSLGLNTGELFF
TRBJ1-2	.	.	TRBV24-1	TGTGCCACCAGTACCCCAGGGACTTACGGCTACACCTTC	CATSTPGTYGYTF
TRBJ1-2	TRBD1	.	TRBV12-3/TRBV12-4	TGTGCCAGCAGCGTAACAGGGGAGTGGGGCTACACCTTC	CASSVTGEWGYTF
TRBJ1-3	.	.	TRBV18	TGTGCCAGCTCACCCCTCAGCACGGCGGCCTCTGGAAACACCATATATTTT	CASSPLSTAASGNTIYF
TRBJ2-2	.	.	TRBV19	TGTGCCAGTAGTATAAGGACAGTGGGGGTTACCGGGGAGCTGTTTTTT	CASSIRTVGVTGELFF
TRBJ1-1	TRBD1	.	TRBV13	TGTGCCAGCAGCCCTATGGGACAGAACTACACTGAAGCTTTCTTT	CASSPMGQNYTEAFF
TRBJ1-5	TRBD1	.	TRBV10-3	TGTGCCATCAGTGAGTCGGGGACAGTAAATCAGCCCCAGCATTTT	CAISESGTVNQPQHF
TRBJ2-7	.	.	TRBV27	TGTGCCAGCATTGCGGGGAGGTTGGGGGGTTACGAGCAGTACTTC	CASIAGRLGGYEQYF